The present T cell receptor (beta chain) was sequenced within a study of blood T cell repertoires in COVID-19. The CDR3 runs 14 residues. V was pared by 6 bases and J by 5 bases, with 13 bases between. In germline, CDR1 is MNHEY, CDR2 SVGAGI. In the study's own analysis: Scientists estimated how many nucleated cells there were by amplifying reference gene primers. Profiled with immunoSEQ multiplex PCR; TCRdb holds only in-frame clones, not every one. V, J and clone size reflect that table, while D and trimming were determined from the DNA. The table records some 44,000 clones, around 92% of them present only once.

What was sequenced was peripheral blood. The chain links TRBV6-5 to TRBJ2-2; D is unresolved. This TCR was sampled from a human donor in a cohort sampled during active COVID-19. The CDR3 region is CASRARSLTGELFF. In nucleotides, the CDR3 is TGTGCCAGCAGGGCTCGTTCCTTGACCGGGGAGCTGTTTTTT.